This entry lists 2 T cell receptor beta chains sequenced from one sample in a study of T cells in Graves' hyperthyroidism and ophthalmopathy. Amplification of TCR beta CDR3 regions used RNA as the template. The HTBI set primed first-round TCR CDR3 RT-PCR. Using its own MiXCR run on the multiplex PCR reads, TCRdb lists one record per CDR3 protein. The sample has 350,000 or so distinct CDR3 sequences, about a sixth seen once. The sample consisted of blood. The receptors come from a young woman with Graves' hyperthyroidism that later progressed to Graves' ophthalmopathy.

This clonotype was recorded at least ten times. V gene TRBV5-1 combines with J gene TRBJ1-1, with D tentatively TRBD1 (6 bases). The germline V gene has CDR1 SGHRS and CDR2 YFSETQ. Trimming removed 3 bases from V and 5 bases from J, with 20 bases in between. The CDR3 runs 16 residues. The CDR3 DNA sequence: TGCGCCAGCAGCTCGACAGGCATAGGGAGTGGAACTGAAGCTTTCTTT. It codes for CASSSTGIGSGTEAFF. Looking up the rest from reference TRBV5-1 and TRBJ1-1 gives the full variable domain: KAGVTQTPRYLIKTRGQQVTLSCSPISGHRSVSWYQQTPGQGLQFLFEYFSETQRNKGNFPGRFSGRQFSNSRSEMNVSTLELGDSALYLCASSSTGIGSGTEAFFGQGTRLTVV.

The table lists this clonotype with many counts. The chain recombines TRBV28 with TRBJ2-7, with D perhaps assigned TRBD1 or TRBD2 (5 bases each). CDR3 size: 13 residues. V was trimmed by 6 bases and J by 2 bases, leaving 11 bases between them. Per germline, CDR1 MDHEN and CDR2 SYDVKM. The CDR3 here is CASSSLGAYEQYF. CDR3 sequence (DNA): TGTGCCAGCAGCTCACTGGGGGCCTACGAGCAGTACTTC. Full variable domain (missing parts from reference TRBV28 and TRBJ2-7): DVKVTQSSRYLVKRTGEKVFLECVQDMDHENMFWYRQDPGLGLRLIYFSYDVKMKEKGDIPEGYSVSREKKERFSLILESASTNQTSMYLCASSSLGAYEQYFGPGTRLTVT.